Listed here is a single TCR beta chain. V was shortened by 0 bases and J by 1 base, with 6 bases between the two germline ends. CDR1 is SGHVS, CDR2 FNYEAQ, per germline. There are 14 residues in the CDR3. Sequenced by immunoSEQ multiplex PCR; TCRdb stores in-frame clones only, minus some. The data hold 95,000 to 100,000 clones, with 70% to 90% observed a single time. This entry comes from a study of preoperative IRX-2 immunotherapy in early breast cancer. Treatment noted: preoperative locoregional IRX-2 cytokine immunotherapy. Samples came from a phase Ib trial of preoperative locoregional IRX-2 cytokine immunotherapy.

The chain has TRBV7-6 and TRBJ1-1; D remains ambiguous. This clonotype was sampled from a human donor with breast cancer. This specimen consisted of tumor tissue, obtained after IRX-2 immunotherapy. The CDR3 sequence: CASSLAGKNTEAFF. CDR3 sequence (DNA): TGTGCCAGCAGCTTAGCCGGTAAGAACACTGAAGCTTTCTTT.